This TCR beta chain was observed in a study of brain T cells in children with intractable seizures. The repertoire was sequenced with immunoSEQ multiplex PCR; TCRdb's copy has only in-frame clones and lacks some. The table includes around 340,000 clones, about 93% detected once. Time point reported: blood from clinic visit 5 months post-surgery; TSC patient then seizure free. At least one anti-epileptic drug was given before surgery. The sample consisted of peripheral blood, taken less than 6 months after surgery. The TCR originated in a boy in the first two years of life with tuberous sclerosis and intractable seizures.

CDR3 region: CASSRAGFERAFF. The CDR3 region has the DNA TGCGCCAGCAGCCGCGCAGGGTTTGAGAGAGCTTTCTTT. This chain links TRBV4-1 with TRBJ1-1, with a tentative D call TRBD1 (5 bases). Germline CDR1 MGHRA, CDR2 YSYEKL. CDR3 size: 13 residues. V was pared by 4 bases and J by 10 bases, with 16 bases between.